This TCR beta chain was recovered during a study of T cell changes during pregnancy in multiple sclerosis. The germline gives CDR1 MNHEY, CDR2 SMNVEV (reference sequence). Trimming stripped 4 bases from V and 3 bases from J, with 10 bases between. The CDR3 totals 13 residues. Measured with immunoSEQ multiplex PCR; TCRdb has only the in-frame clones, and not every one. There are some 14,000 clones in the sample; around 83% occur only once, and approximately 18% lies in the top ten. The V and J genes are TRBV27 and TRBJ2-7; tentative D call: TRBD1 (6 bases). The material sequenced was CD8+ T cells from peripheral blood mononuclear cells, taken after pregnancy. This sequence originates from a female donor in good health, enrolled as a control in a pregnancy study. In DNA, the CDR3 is TGTGCCAGCAGTTCAGGGGTCAGCTACGAGCAGTACTTC. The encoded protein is CASSSGVSYEQYF.